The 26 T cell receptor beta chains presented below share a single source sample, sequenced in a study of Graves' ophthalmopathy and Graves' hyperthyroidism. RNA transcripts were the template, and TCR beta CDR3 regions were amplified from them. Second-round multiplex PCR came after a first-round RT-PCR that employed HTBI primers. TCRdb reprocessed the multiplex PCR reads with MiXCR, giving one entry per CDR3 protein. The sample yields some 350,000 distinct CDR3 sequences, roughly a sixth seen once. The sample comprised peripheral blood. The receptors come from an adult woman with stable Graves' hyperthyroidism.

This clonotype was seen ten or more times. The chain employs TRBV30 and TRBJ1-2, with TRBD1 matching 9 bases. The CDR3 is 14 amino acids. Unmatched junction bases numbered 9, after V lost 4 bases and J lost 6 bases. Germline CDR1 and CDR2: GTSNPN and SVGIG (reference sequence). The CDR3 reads CAWTADRGGHGYTF. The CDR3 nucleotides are TGTGCCTGGACCGCGGACAGGGGCGGTCATGGCTACACCTTC.

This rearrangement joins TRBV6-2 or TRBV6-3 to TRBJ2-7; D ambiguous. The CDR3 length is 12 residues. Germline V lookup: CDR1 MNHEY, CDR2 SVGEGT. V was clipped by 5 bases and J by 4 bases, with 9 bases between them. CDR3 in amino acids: CASSLEQYEQYF. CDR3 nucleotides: TGTGCCAGCAGTCTGGAGCAGTACGAGCAGTACTTC.

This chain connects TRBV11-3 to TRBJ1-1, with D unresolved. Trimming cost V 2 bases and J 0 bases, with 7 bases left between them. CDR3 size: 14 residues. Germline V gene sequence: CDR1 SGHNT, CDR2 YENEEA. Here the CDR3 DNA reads TGTGCCAGCAGCTTAACAGCGATGAACACTGAAGCTTTCTTT. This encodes CASSLTAMNTEAFF. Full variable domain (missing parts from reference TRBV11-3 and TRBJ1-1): EAGVVQSPRYKIIEKKQPVAFWCNPISGHNTLYWYLQNLGQGPELLIRYENEEAVDDSQLPKDRFSAERLKGVDSTLKIQPAELGDSAVYLCASSLTAMNTEAFFGQGTRLTVV.

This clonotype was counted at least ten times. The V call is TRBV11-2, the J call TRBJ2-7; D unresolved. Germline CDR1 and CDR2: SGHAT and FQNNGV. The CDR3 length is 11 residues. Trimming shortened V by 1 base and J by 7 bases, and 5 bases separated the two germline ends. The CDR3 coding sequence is TGTGCCAGCAGCTTAGGAGTTGAGCAGTACTTC. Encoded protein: CASSLGVEQYF.

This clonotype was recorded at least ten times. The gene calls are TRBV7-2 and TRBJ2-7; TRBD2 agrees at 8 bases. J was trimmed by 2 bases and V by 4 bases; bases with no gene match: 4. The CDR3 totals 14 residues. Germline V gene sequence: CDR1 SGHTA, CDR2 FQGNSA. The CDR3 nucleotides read TGTGCCAGCAGCTCTAGCGGGCCTACCTACGAGCAGTACTTC. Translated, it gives CASSSSGPTYEQYF.

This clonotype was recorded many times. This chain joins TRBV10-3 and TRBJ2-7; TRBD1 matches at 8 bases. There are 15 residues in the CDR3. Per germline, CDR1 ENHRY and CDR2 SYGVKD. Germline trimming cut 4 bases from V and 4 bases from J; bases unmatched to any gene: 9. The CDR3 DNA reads TGTGCCATCAGTGCGACAGGGGCCCATATTTACGAGCAGTACTTC. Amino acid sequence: CAISATGAHIYEQYF.

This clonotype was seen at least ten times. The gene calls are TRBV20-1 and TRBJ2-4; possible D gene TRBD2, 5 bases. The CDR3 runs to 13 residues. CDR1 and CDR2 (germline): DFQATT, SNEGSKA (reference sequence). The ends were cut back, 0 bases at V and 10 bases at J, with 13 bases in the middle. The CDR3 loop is CSARDRLIEIQYF. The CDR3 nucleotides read TGCAGTGCTAGAGATCGACTAATAGAAATTCAGTACTTC.

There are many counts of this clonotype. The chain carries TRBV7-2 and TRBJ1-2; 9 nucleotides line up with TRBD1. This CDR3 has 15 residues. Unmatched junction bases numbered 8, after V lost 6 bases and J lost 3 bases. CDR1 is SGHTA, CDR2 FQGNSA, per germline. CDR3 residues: CASSPGGQGYYGYTF. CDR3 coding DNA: TGTGCCAGCAGTCCTGGGGGACAGGGCTACTATGGCTACACCTTC.

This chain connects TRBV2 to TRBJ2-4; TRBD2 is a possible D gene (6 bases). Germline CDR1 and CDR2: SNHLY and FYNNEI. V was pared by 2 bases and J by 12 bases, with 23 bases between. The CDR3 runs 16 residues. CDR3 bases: TGTGCCAGCAGTGAATCCAGACGTGCCGGGGGAGGTGCTCAGTACTTC. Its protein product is CASSESRRAGGGAQYF.

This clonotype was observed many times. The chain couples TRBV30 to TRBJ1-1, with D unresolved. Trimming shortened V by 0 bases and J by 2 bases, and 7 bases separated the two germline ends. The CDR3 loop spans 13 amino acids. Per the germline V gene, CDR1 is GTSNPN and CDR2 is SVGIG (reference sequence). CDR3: CAWSVQINTEAFF. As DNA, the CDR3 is TGTGCCTGGAGTGTACAAATAAACACTGAAGCTTTCTTT. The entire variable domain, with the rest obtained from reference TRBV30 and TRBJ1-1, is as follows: SQTIHQWPATLVQPVGSPLSLECTVEGTSNPNLYWYRQAAGRGLQLLFYSVGIGQISSEVPQNLSASRPQDRQFILSSKKLLLSDSGFYLCAWSVQINTEAFFGQGTRLTVV.

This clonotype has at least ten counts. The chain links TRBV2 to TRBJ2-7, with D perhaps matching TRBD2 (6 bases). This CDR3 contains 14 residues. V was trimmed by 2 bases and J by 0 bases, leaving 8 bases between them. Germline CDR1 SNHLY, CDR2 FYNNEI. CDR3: CASSEWGGSYEQYF. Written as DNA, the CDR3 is TGTGCCAGCAGTGAATGGGGAGGCTCCTACGAGCAGTACTTC.

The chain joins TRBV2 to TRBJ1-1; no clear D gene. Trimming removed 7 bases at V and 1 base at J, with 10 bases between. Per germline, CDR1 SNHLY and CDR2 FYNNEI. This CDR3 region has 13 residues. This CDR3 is CASTPRSNTEAFF. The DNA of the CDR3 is TGTGCCAGCACCCCCCGTTCGAACACTGAAGCTTTCTTT.

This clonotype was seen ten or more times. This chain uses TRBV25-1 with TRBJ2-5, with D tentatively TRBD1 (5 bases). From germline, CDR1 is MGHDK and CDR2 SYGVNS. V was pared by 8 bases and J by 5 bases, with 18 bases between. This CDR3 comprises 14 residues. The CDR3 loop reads CASLPPQGMETQYF. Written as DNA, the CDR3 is TGTGCCAGCCTCCCCCCCCAGGGCATGGAGACCCAGTACTTC.

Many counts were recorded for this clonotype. The CDR3 spells CASGPWVSDRDVDEQYF. The DNA for the CDR3 is TGTGCCAGCGGACCGTGGGTATCGGACAGGGACGTCGACGAGCAGTACTTC. The chain employs TRBV12-3 or TRBV12-4 and TRBJ2-7; 8 nucleotides match TRBD1. This CDR3 region has 17 residues. The V gene end was trimmed by 8 bases and the J gene end by 5 bases; junction bases not matched to a gene: 20.

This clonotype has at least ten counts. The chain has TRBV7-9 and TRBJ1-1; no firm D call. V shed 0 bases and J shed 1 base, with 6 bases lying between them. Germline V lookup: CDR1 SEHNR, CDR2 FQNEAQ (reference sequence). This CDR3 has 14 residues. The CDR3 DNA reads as TGTGCCAGCAGCTTAGCGTGGTCGAACACTGAAGCTTTCTTT. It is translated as CASSLAWSNTEAFF.

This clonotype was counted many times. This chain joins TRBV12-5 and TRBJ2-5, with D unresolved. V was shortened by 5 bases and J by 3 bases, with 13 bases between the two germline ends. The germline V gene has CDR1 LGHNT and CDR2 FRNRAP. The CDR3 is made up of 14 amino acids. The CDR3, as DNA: TGTGCTAGTGGTCCGGTTAATAGGGAAGAGACCCAGTACTTC. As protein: CASGPVNREETQYF.

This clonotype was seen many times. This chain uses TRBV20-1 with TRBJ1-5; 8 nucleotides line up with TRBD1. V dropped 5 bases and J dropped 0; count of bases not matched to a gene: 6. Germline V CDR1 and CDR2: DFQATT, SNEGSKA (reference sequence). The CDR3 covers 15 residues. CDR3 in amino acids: CSAGRTGTSNQPQHF. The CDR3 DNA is TGCAGTGCTGGGCGGACAGGGACTAGCAATCAGCCCCAGCATTTT.

CDR3: CASSQNGGRNYYEQYF. As DNA, the CDR3 is TGTGCCAGCAGCCAAAACGGGGGCAGGAATTACTACGAGCAGTACTTC. The chain has TRBV5-6 and TRBJ2-7, with D perhaps assigned TRBD1 or TRBD2 (6 bases each). The V end was cut by 4 bases, the J end by 3 bases, with 20 bases between. This CDR3 has 16 residues. The germline V gene has CDR1 SGHDT and CDR2 YYEEEE.

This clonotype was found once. The CDR3 protein is CASSLSDASGSFEQYF. CDR3 nucleotide sequence: TGCGCCAGCAGCTTGTCCGACGCTAGCGGGAGTTTCGAGCAGTACTTC. J is TRBJ2-7 and V is TRBV5-1; TRBD2 agrees at 10 bases. Looked up from germline, CDR1 is SGHRS and CDR2 is YFSETQ. V shed 1 base, J shed 6 bases, and the junction held 10 bases outside the gene matches. CDR3 size: 16 residues.

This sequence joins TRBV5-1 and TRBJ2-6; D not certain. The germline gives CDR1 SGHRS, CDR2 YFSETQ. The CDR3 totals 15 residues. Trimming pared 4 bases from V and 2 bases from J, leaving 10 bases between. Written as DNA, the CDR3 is TGCGCCAGCAGCACCTTTTTCCCTGGGGCCAACGTCCTGACTTTC. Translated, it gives CASSTFFPGANVLTF.

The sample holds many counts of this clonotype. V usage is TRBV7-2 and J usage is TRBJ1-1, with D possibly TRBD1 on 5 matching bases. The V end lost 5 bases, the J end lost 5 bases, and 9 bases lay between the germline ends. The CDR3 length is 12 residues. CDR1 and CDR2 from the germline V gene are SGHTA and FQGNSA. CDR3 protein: CASSGRVTEAFF. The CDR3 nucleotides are TGTGCCAGCAGCGGCAGGGTAACTGAAGCTTTCTTT.

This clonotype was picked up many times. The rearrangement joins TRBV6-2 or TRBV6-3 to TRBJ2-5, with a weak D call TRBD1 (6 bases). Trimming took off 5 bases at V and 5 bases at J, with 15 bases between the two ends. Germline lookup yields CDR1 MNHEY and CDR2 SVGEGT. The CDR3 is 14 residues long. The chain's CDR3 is CASSKSGTMETQYF. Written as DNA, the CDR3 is TGTGCCAGCAGTAAGTCCGGGACAATGGAGACCCAGTACTTC.

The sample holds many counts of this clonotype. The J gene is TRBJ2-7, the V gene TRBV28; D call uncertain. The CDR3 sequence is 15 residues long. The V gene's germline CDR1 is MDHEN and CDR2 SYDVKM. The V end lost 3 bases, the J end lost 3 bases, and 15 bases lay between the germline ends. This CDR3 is CASSLWLWSSYEQYF. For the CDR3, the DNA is TGTGCCAGCAGTTTGTGGCTTTGGTCTAGCTACGAGCAGTACTTC. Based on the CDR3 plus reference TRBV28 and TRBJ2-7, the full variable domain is DVKVTQSSRYLVKRTGEKVFLECVQDMDHENMFWYRQDPGLGLRLIYFSYDVKMKEKGDIPEGYSVSREKKERFSLILESASTNQTSMYLCASSLWLWSSYEQYFGPGTRLTVT.

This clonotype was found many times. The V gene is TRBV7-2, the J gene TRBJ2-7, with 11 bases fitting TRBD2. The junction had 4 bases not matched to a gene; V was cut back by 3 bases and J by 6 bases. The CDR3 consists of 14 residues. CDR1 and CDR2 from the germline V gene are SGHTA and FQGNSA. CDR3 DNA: TGTGCCAGCAGCTTGGGTAGCGGGAGGGGCGAGCAGTACTTC. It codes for CASSLGSGRGEQYF.

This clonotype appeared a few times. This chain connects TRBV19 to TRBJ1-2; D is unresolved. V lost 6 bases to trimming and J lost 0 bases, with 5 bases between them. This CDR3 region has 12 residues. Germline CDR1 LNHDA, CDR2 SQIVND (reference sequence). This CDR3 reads CASRQSNYGYTF. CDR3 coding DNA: TGTGCCAGTAGACAGTCTAACTATGGCTACACCTTC. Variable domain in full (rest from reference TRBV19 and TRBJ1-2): DGGITQSPKYLFRKEGQNVTLSCEQNLNHDAMYWYRQDPGQGLRLIYYSQIVNDFQKGDIAEGYSVSREKKESFPLTVTSAQKNPTAFYLCASRQSNYGYTFGSGTRLTVV.

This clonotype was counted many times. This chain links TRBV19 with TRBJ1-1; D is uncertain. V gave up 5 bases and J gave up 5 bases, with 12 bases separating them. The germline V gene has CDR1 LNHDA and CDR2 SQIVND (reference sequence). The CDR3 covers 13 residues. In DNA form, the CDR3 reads TGTGCCAGTAGTGTCGGGGTATGGACTGAAGCTTTCTTT. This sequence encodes CASSVGVWTEAFF.